The 10 T cell receptor beta chains below all came from one sample that was sequenced in a study of blood T cells in healthy people across ages. A sample-barcoded 5' primer and a J-beta primer mix were used in a second PCR of about 7 to 11 cycles. TCRdb recomputed calls from the 5' RACE reads with MiXCR, one row per CDR3 protein. The sample yields 800,000 to 950,000 distinct CDR3 sequences, 25% to 35% seen once. The sample was also reused in another study, on T cells of mothers and their children.

The sample taken for sequencing was blood. These receptors came from a woman aged 40 to 50 in good health.

This clonotype was seen many times. The J gene is TRBJ2-7, the V gene TRBV28; D is possibly TRBD2 (6 bases). Germline V gene lookup returns CDR1 MDHEN and CDR2 SYDVKM. The V end lost 1 base, the J end lost 0 bases, and 10 bases lay between the germline ends. This CDR3 region has 15 residues. The CDR3 coding sequence is TGTGCCAGCAGTTTATACGGGGGTAGCTCCTACGAGCAGTACTTC. Its protein is CASSLYGGSSYEQYF.

This clonotype was observed once. This sequence may be a read error, since a much larger clone differs from it by one base. This rearrangement joins TRBV12-3 or TRBV12-4 to TRBJ2-1; D not certain. The CDR3 covers 15 residues. CDR3 residues: CVSSGPESLYNEQFF. The CDR3 DNA reads as TGTGTCAGCAGTGGCCCCGAGTCGTTGTACAATGAGCAGTTCTTC.

V is TRBV7-3 and J is TRBJ2-1; D may correspond to TRBD1 or TRBD2 (5 bases each). Germline CDR1 SGHTA, CDR2 FQGTGA. The CDR3 has 14 amino acids. V was shortened by 2 bases and J by 5 bases, with 10 bases between the two germline ends. CDR3 bases: TGTGCCAGCAGCTTAGGGATGGGGGACAATGAGCAGTTCTTC. As protein: CASSLGMGDNEQFF.

The J gene is TRBJ2-3, the V gene TRBV9, with unresolved D. V lost 1 base to trimming and J lost 4 bases, with 10 bases between them. CDR1 and CDR2 (germline): SGDLS, YYNGEE. The CDR3 sequence is 14 residues long. CDR3: CASSVTPAADTQYF. The CDR3 DNA follows: TGTGCCAGCAGCGTAACTCCTGCCGCAGATACGCAGTATTTT.

V usage is TRBV5-1 and J usage is TRBJ2-7; no clear D gene. Germline V CDR1 and CDR2: SGHRS, YFSETQ. The CDR3 loop spans 12 amino acids. Trimming shortened V by 8 bases and J by 3 bases, and 12 bases separated the two germline ends. CDR3: CARRPRSYEQYF. The CDR3 DNA reads as TGCGCCAGACGACCCCGGAGCTACGAGCAGTACTTC.

This clonotype was counted a few times. The rearrangement links TRBV20-1 to TRBJ2-5; possible D gene TRBD1, 5 bases. The CDR3 spans 13 residues. Germline assignment: CDR1 DFQATT and CDR2 SNEGSKA (reference sequence). Trimming removed 6 bases at V and 5 bases at J, with 16 bases between. DNA of the CDR3: TGCAGTGCGAAGCAGGGAACTCCGGAGACCCAGTACTTC. Protein product: CSAKQGTPETQYF.

This clonotype was counted only a few times. The chain combines TRBV20-1 with TRBJ2-3; 9 bases line up with TRBD2. Germline loops: CDR1 DFQATT, CDR2 SNEGSKA (reference sequence). Unmatched junction bases numbered 11, after V lost 6 bases and J lost 4 bases. The CDR3 runs to 15 residues. CDR3 sequence: CSADAGTSTSDTQYF. CDR3 bases: TGCAGTGCCGACGCCGGGACTAGCACCTCAGATACGCAGTATTTT.

This rearrangement joins TRBV6-4 to TRBJ2-3; maybe TRBD2 (5 bases). The CDR3 is 13 amino acids. V was shortened by 2 bases and J by 5 bases, with 8 bases between the two germline ends. Germline V gives CDR1 MRHNA, CDR2 SNTAGT. CDR3 sequence: CASSDREGDTQYF. The CDR3 bases are TGTGCCAGCAGTGACCGAGAGGGAGATACGCAGTATTTT.

The CDR3 nucleotides read TGCAGTGCGGGGGACACCTACACCGGGGAGCTGTTTTTT. This gives the protein CSAGDTYTGELFF. This rearrangement joins TRBV20-1 to TRBJ2-2; weak D call: TRBD1 (6 bases). Germline V gene lookup returns CDR1 DFQATT and CDR2 SNEGSKA (reference sequence). V lost 6 bases and J 3 bases, leaving 11 bases between the germline ends. CDR3 size: 13 residues.

This clonotype was recorded many times. CDR3 sequence: CASSSYGLADNEQFF. Written as DNA, the CDR3 is TGTGCCAGCAGTTCCTACGGACTAGCCGACAATGAGCAGTTCTTC. The V gene is TRBV6-5, the J gene TRBJ2-1; 8 nucleotides agree with TRBD2. The CDR3 runs to 15 residues. V was clipped by 4 bases and J by 5 bases; unmatched bases: 7. Germline CDR1 MNHEY, CDR2 SVGAGI.